What follows describes a single TCR beta chain. The antigen is not known. The data originate from a study of blood T cells in healthy people across ages. Study-level points and caveats: The authors considered diversity estimates from one million T cells to be underestimates. Donors of long life had a larger count of naive CD4+ cells and greater diversity than aged donors. Across the age range, TCR beta diversity per million T cells fell in a roughly linear way. The donors' CMV status was not determined, possibly confounding changes in expanded clonotypes.

The use of a sample-barcoded 5' primer and a J-beta primer mix characterized a second PCR of roughly 6 to 11 cycles. TCRdb re-called the 5' RACE reads through MiXCR, storing one row per CDR3 protein. Of around 1,500,000 distinct CDR3 sequences in the sample, roughly 27% were seen once. The V gene's germline CDR1 is DFQATT and CDR2 SNEGSKA (reference sequence). This CDR3 has 15 amino acids. V was clipped by 5 bases and J by 7 bases; unmatched bases: 8. V usage is TRBV20-1 and J usage is TRBJ2-1, with TRBD2 matching over 13 bases. Material: blood. The sequence was obtained from a young woman in good health. The CDR3 region is CSAPSLAGGQNEQFF. CDR3 DNA sequence: TGCAGTGCTCCCTCACTAGCGGGAGGGCAAAATGAGCAGTTCTTC.